One sample yielded the 18 T cell receptor beta chains listed below, sequenced in a study of control samples from healthy donors and cancer patients. Only in-frame clones appear in the TCRdb table, and some are missing; sequencing was by immunoSEQ multiplex PCR. The sample includes 130,000 or so clones, 80% to 95% of them seen just once. Sequencing was done on a sample of blood. The source of these receptors is a woman in her fifties or sixties in good health.

The chain carries TRBV30 and TRBJ2-5; 8 bases map to TRBD2. The CDR3 spans 15 residues. CDR1 and CDR2 (germline): GTSNPN, SVGIG (reference sequence). Trimming at V came to 0 bases and at J to 1 base, leaving 4 bases not matched to a gene. CDR3 sequence reads: CAWSVNAGGQETQYF. CDR3 DNA sequence: TGTGCCTGGAGTGTAAACGCGGGGGGCCAAGAGACCCAGTACTTC.

V usage is TRBV3-1 (or the pseudogene TRBV3-2) and J usage is TRBJ2-1; no reliable D call. Between the trimmed V and J ends, which lost 0 bases and 10 bases, there was a span of 10 bases. The CDR3 spans 13 residues. Germline V gene sequence: CDR1 LGHDT, CDR2 YNNKEL (reference sequence). CDR3 region: CASSQELVGEQFF. The CDR3 DNA follows: TGTGCCAGCAGCCAAGAGTTGGTCGGCGAGCAGTTCTTC.

J is TRBJ1-6 and V is TRBV30; D unclear. The germline V and J ends were trimmed by 0 bases and 7 bases, with 7 bases remaining between them. The CDR3 totals 13 residues. Germline V CDR1 and CDR2: GTSNPN, SVGIG (reference sequence). CDR3 region: CAWSVGSNSPLHF. The DNA for the CDR3 is TGTGCCTGGAGTGTCGGGTCAAATTCACCCCTCCACTTT.

This clone was counted a single time. This chain links TRBV28 with TRBJ2-5; 9 bases align to TRBD2. This CDR3 region has 15 residues. Germline trimming cut 6 bases from V and 5 bases from J; bases unmatched to any gene: 10. Germline V gene data show CDR1 as MDHEN and CDR2 as SYDVKM. The CDR3 here is CASSGAGAGGETQYF. The CDR3 nucleotides are TGTGCCAGCAGCGGGGCGGGAGCGGGAGGCGAGACCCAGTACTTC. The full variable domain, in which reference TRBV28 and TRBJ2-5 provide the parts outside the CDR3, is DVKVTQSSRYLVKRTGEKVFLECVQDMDHENMFWYRQDPGLGLRLIYFSYDVKMKEKGDIPEGYSVSREKKERFSLILESASTNQTSMYLCASSGAGAGGETQYFGPGTRLLVL.

Note on this clone: Other DNA sequences from this sample encode an identical CDR3 as well. J is TRBJ1-1 and V is TRBV5-1; D not certain. The germline V gene encodes CDR1 SGHRS and CDR2 YFSETQ. Trimming shortened V by 4 bases and J by 1 base, and 8 bases separated the two germline ends. The length of the CDR3 is 13 residues. The CDR3 protein is CASSLQENTEAFF. The CDR3 DNA sequence: TGCGCCAGCAGCCTGCAGGAGAACACTGAAGCTTTCTTT.

V is TRBV6-1 and J is TRBJ1-1; 8 bases map to TRBD1. The CDR3 is 15 amino acids. Germline values: CDR1 MNHNS, CDR2 SASEGT. J lost 2 bases, V lost 3 bases, and 5 bases had no gene match. The CDR3 nucleotides read TGTGCCAGCAGTGAGTATACAGGGGGAAACACTGAAGCTTTCTTT. This gives the protein CASSEYTGGNTEAFF.

This clone was detected only once. V usage is TRBV7-8 and J usage is TRBJ1-2; D is unresolved. V lost 0 bases and J lost 6, with 5 bases in between. The CDR3 is 12 residues long. Germline CDR1 and CDR2: SGHVS and FQNEAQ. CDR3 in DNA: TGTGCCAGCAGCTTAGCAGGAAATGGCTACACCTTC. As protein: CASSLAGNGYTF. The entire variable domain, with the rest obtained from reference TRBV7-8 and TRBJ1-2, is as follows: GAGVSQSPRYKVAKRGQDVALRCDPISGHVSLFWYQQALGQGPEFLTYFQNEAQLDKSGLPSDRFFAERPEGSVSTLKIQRTQQEDSAVYLCASSLAGNGYTFGSGTRLTVV.

The chain carries TRBV6-5 and TRBJ2-3; D is possibly TRBD1 (6 bases). The CDR3 length is 14 residues. Germline values: CDR1 MNHEY, CDR2 SVGAGI. Between the trimmed V and J ends, which lost 8 bases and 3 bases, there was a span of 15 bases. The CDR3: CASWRVQGTDTQYF. CDR3 DNA sequence: TGTGCCAGCTGGAGAGTGCAGGGGACAGATACGCAGTATTTT.

The V gene is TRBV12-3 or TRBV12-4, the J gene TRBJ1-2, with D possibly TRBD1 on 6 matching bases. The CDR3 sequence is 13 residues long. Trimming took off 5 bases at V and 7 bases at J, with 14 bases between the two ends. The CDR3 sequence: CASSPSGAGGYTF. CDR3 nucleotides: TGTGCCAGCAGTCCCTCAGGGGCGGGTGGCTACACCTTC.

The chain uses TRBV20-1 and TRBJ2-7; 7 nucleotides match TRBD2. The CDR3 runs 15 residues. V shed 3 bases, J shed 3 bases, and the junction held 11 bases outside the gene matches. The germline CDR1 and CDR2 sequences are DFQATT and SNEGSKA (reference sequence). CDR3 sequence (DNA): TGCAGTGCTAGTCGTTATCCGACTAGCAGCTACGAGCAGTACTTC. Its translation is CSASRYPTSSYEQYF.

The rearrangement uses TRBV2 and TRBJ1-6; 10 nucleotides agree with TRBD1. Trimming cost V 3 bases and J 10 bases; bases outside gene matches: 6. Per the germline V gene, CDR1 is SNHLY and CDR2 is FYNNEI. CDR3 size: 15 residues. As DNA, the CDR3 is TGTGCCAGCAGTGAGGAGACAGGGGGCAAATCACCCCTCCACTTT. Translation gives CASSEETGGKSPLHF.

V gene TRBV30 combines with J gene TRBJ1-2, with TRBD1 identical over 7 bases. The CDR3 totals 13 residues. Trimming at V came to 2 bases and at J to 4 bases, leaving 4 bases not matched to a gene. Germline values: CDR1 GTSNPN, CDR2 SVGIG (reference sequence). The CDR3, as DNA: TGTGCCTGGAGTCCTGACAGGGCCTATGGCTACACCTTC. Protein sequence: CAWSPDRAYGYTF.

V gene TRBV9 combines with J gene TRBJ2-7; D is unresolved. Trimming shortened V by 0 bases and J by 1 base, and 17 bases separated the two germline ends. There are 17 residues in the CDR3. The germline CDR1 and CDR2 sequences are SGDLS and YYNGEE. CDR3 loop: CASSVGGRVVESYEQYF. The DNA of the CDR3 is TGTGCCAGCAGCGTAGGAGGCCGAGTCGTAGAATCCTACGAGCAGTACTTC. Combining the CDR3 with reference TRBV9 and TRBJ2-7 gives the whole variable domain DSGVTQTPKHLITATGQRVTLRCSPRSGDLSVYWYQQSLDQGLQFLIQYYNGEERAKGNILERFSAQQFPDLHSELNLSSLELGDSALYFCASSVGGRVVESYEQYFGPGTRLTVT.

This chain joins TRBV5-6 and TRBJ2-1, with D unresolved. Trimming shortened V by 2 bases and J by 8 bases, and 5 bases separated the two germline ends. CDR3 length equals 11 residues. Germline CDR1 SGHDT, CDR2 YYEEEE. The CDR3 here is CASSFTDEQFF. The CDR3, as DNA: TGTGCCAGCAGCTTTACGGATGAGCAGTTCTTC.

This rearrangement joins TRBV19 to TRBJ2-7, with a tentative D call TRBD1 (5 bases). The CDR3 is made up of 14 amino acids. Trimming stripped 3 bases from V and 2 bases from J, with 11 bases between. Germline CDR1 reads LNHDA; CDR2 reads SQIVND (reference sequence). The CDR3, as DNA: TGTGCCAGTAGTATTGGTCAGGGCGCCTACGAGCAGTACTTC. Protein product: CASSIGQGAYEQYF. The entire variable domain, with the rest obtained from reference TRBV19 and TRBJ2-7, is as follows: DGGITQSPKYLFRKEGQNVTLSCEQNLNHDAMYWYRQDPGQGLRLIYYSQIVNDFQKGDIAEGYSVSREKKESFPLTVTSAQKNPTAFYLCASSIGQGAYEQYFGPGTRLTVT.

V is TRBV5-4 and J is TRBJ1-2; D not certain. The length of the CDR3 is 13 residues. V lost 0 bases and J 6 bases, leaving 9 bases between the germline ends. Germline CDR1 and CDR2: SGHNT and YYREEE (reference sequence). CDR3: CASSLARINGYTF. The CDR3 DNA sequence: TGTGCCAGCAGCTTGGCTCGTATCAATGGCTACACCTTC. Based on the CDR3 plus reference TRBV5-4 and TRBJ1-2, the full variable domain is ETGVTQSPTHLIKTRGQQVTLRCSSQSGHNTVSWYQQALGQGPQFIFQYYREEENGRGNFPPRFSGLQFPNYSSELNVNALELDDSALYLCASSLARINGYTFGSGTRLTVV.

This clone was seen just once. The chain links TRBV27 to TRBJ2-7; 11 bases align to TRBD1. Germline V gene lookup returns CDR1 MNHEY and CDR2 SMNVEV (reference sequence). V lost 4 bases, J lost 5 bases, and 10 bases stayed unmatched. The CDR3 runs 16 residues. The CDR3 DNA reads TGTGCCAGCAGTTCTCCCCGCGGACAGGGGGCCAACGAGCAGTACTTC. It is translated as CASSSPRGQGANEQYF.

The CDR3 DNA reads as TGTGCCAGCAGCTTACCCCCTTACAATGAGCAGTTCTTC. Residues: CASSLPPYNEQFF. The gene calls are TRBV11-2 and TRBJ2-1; no clear D. Trimming took off 2 bases at V and 4 bases at J, with 6 bases between the two ends. The CDR3 totals 13 residues. Per the germline V gene, CDR1 is SGHAT and CDR2 is FQNNGV.